The source of this TCR beta chain is a study of shared clonotypes between healthy human individuals. V lost 5 bases, J lost 9 bases, and 11 bases stayed unmatched. This CDR3 is 14 amino acids long. Germline CDR1 is MNHEY and CDR2 is SVGAGI. In the original analysis: Junction-only sequences without quality scores were provided by ImmunoSEQ, so filtering was different. The method was immunoSEQ multiplex PCR; TCRdb's version includes in-frame clones alone and lacks a portion of them. The D gene and trimming were derived from the DNA, and the V and J assignments and clone size from that table. The sample shows hundreds of thousands of clones, 72% of them seen only once.

The sequence came from a woman aged 25 to 39 in good health. The chain joins TRBV6-5 to TRBJ2-7, with TRBD2 matching 9 bases. Sequenced input: memory CD4+ T cells sorted from blood. Subset: CD45RA-negative fraction. CDR3 in DNA: TGTGCCAGCAGTAGTACAGCGGGAGGCCTAGGGCAGTACTTC. Translated: CASSSTAGGLGQYF.